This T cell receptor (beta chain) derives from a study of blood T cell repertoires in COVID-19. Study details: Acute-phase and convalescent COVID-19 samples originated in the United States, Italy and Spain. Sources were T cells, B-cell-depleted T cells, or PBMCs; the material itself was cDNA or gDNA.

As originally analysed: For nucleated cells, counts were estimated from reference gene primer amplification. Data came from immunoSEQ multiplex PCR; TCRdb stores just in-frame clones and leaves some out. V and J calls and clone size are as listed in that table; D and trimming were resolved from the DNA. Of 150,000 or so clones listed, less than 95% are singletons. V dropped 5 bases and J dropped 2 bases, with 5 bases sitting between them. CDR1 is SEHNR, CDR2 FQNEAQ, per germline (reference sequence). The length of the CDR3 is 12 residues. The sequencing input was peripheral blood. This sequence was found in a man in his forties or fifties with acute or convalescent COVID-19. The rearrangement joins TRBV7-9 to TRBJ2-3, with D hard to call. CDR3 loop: CASSHITDTQYF. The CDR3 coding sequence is TGTGCCAGCAGCCACATCACAGATACGCAGTATTTT.